These 31 T cell receptor beta chains originate from one sample sequenced in a study of PD-L1 blockade in urothelial cancer. The time point was: peripheral blood 6 weeks after treatment start. Measured with immunoSEQ multiplex PCR; TCRdb has only the in-frame clones, and not every one. The table shows around 69,000 clones, with 75% to 95% occurring only once. The sequenced sample was PBMCs, obtained around atezolizumab (anti-PD-L1) treatment. The receptors were gathered from an elderly woman with urothelial cancer.

This clone is a singleton in its sample. This chain joins TRBV30 and TRBJ2-4, with 7 nucleotides matching TRBD1. J gave up 6 bases and V 1 base, and 3 bases lay outside the gene matches. CDR1 is GTSNPN and CDR2 is SVGIG in the germline V gene (reference sequence). The length of the CDR3 is 13 residues. CDR3 coding DNA: TGTGCCTGGAGTGGGACAGGTCTAAACATTCAGTACTTC. Its translation is CAWSGTGLNIQYF.

This chain uses TRBV5-1 with TRBJ2-1, with a tentative D call TRBD2 (6 bases). This CDR3 has 15 residues. V was cut by 3 bases and J by 9 bases, with 19 bases left in between. Germline CDR1 SGHRS, CDR2 YFSETQ. CDR3 region: CASSSGSTLQSEQFF. In nucleotides, the CDR3 is TGCGCCAGCAGCTCCGGGAGCACCCTACAAAGTGAGCAGTTCTTC.

The V gene is TRBV20-1, the J gene TRBJ2-5, with D unclear. The CDR3 sequence is 10 residues long. Germline CDR1 reads DFQATT; CDR2 reads SNEGSKA (reference sequence). Trimming cost V 5 bases and J 2 bases, with 3 bases left between them. The CDR3 DNA reads TGCAGTGCTTATCAAGAGACCCAGTACTTC. Protein: CSAYQETQYF.

The chain couples TRBV10-3 to TRBJ1-2; D gene uncertain. V was clipped by 3 bases and J by 0 bases, with 11 bases between them. The CDR3 spans 15 residues. CDR1 is ENHRY, CDR2 SYGVKD, per germline. The CDR3 sequence: CAISELVSTNYGYTF. CDR3 DNA: TGTGCCATCAGTGAACTGGTGAGCACTAACTATGGCTACACCTTC.

This chain uses TRBV2 with TRBJ2-7; the match to TRBD1 covers 11 bases. The CDR3 is made up of 15 amino acids. The J segment lost 3 bases and the V segment lost 6 bases, leaving 7 bases of the junction unmatched. Germline CDR1 and CDR2: SNHLY and FYNNEI. CDR3 residues: CASREDRGLFYEQYF. CDR3 DNA: TGTGCCAGCAGAGAGGACAGGGGGCTTTTCTACGAGCAGTACTTC.

The J gene is TRBJ1-2, the V gene TRBV5-1, with 7 bases that match TRBD1. This CDR3 region has 13 residues. Germline CDR1 and CDR2: SGHRS and YFSETQ. Trimming took 3 bases from V and 6 from J; bases not matched to a gene: 5. Written as DNA, the CDR3 is TGCGCCAGCAGCTACGACAGGGTTAATGGCTACACCTTC. Its translation is CASSYDRVNGYTF.

This clone occurred a few times. The chain combines TRBV27 with TRBJ1-1; weak D call: TRBD1 (5 bases). Germline V lookup: CDR1 MNHEY, CDR2 SMNVEV (reference sequence). CDR3 length equals 16 residues. The ends were cut back, 4 bases at V and 4 bases at J, with 19 bases in the middle. The CDR3 nucleotides are TGTGCCAGCAGTTCCCCGGGACTCGACTCAGGCACTGAAGCTTTCTTT. Amino acid sequence: CASSSPGLDSGTEAFF.

The CDR3 region is CASSAGDRGTEAFF. The CDR3 DNA reads as TGTGCCAGCAGTGCCGGGGATCGAGGCACTGAAGCTTTCTTT. The rearrangement uses TRBV6-4 and TRBJ1-1; unclear D gene. Trimming shortened V by 4 bases and J by 4 bases, and 13 bases separated the two germline ends. The CDR3 consists of 14 residues. Per the germline V gene, CDR1 is MRHNA and CDR2 is SNTAGT.

The DNA of the CDR3 is TGCAGCGTTGAAGAGGGAGGTGGGGGGGCGATGGGCTACACCTTC. Translated: CSVEEGGGGAMGYTF. The genes are TRBV29-1 and TRBJ1-2; tentatively, D is TRBD1 (6 bases). Per the germline V gene, CDR1 is SQVTM and CDR2 is ANQGSEA. The CDR3 sequence is 15 residues long. The germline V and J ends were trimmed by 0 bases and 8 bases, with 19 bases remaining between them.

This clone showed up just once. The rearrangement links TRBV7-9 to TRBJ2-6; D ambiguous. The CDR3 consists of 13 residues. Deletions cut 5 bases from V and 4 bases from J, with 6 bases between. CDR1 and CDR2 (germline): SEHNR, FQNEAQ (reference sequence). CDR3 region: CASSNSGANVLTF. DNA of the CDR3: TGTGCCAGCAGCAACTCGGGGGCCAACGTCCTGACTTTC. Full variable domain (outside the CDR3, taken from reference TRBV7-9 and TRBJ2-6): DTGVSQNPRHKITKRGQNVTFRCDPISEHNRLYWYRQTLGQGPEFLTYFQNEAQLEKSRLLSDRFSAERPKGSFSTLEIQRTEQGDSAMYLCASSNSGANVLTFGAGSRLTVL.

The CDR3 nucleotides read TGTGCCAGCAGACTACAGGGATCTGGAAACACCATATATTTT. It is translated as CASRLQGSGNTIYF. This chain joins TRBV5-5 and TRBJ1-3, with D perhaps TRBD1 (6 bases). Germline CDR1 is SGHKS and CDR2 is YYEKEE (reference sequence). Deletions cut 5 bases from V and 1 base from J, with 10 bases between. There are 14 residues in the CDR3. Complete variable domain (other parts from reference TRBV5-5 and TRBJ1-3): DAGVTQSPTHLIKTRGQQVTLRCSPISGHKSVSWYQQVLGQGPQFIFQYYEKEERGRGNFPDRFSARQFPNYSSELNVNALLLGDSALYLCASRLQGSGNTIYFGEGSWLTVV.

The V gene is TRBV5-1, the J gene TRBJ1-3, with no clear D. V gave up 2 bases and J gave up 0 bases, with 9 bases separating them. Germline assignment: CDR1 SGHRS and CDR2 YFSETQ. This CDR3 region has 15 residues. CDR3 loop: CASSLRGISGNTIYF. CDR3 DNA: TGCGCCAGCAGCTTAAGAGGGATCTCTGGAAACACCATATATTTT.

The table lists this clone with a count of one. The chain recombines TRBV30 with TRBJ2-5; 7 bases match TRBD1. Germline V gene lookup returns CDR1 GTSNPN and CDR2 SVGIG (reference sequence). The junction had 8 bases not matched to a gene; V was cut back by 4 bases and J by 3 bases. This CDR3 spans 14 amino acids. Here the CDR3 reads CAWTVRTGKETQYF. CDR3 bases: TGTGCCTGGACCGTAAGGACAGGCAAAGAGACCCAGTACTTC.

The chain couples TRBV18 to TRBJ1-5, with unresolved D. V lost 2 bases to trimming and J lost 2 bases, with 10 bases between them. CDR1 is KGHSH, CDR2 LQKENI, per germline. The CDR3 is 15 amino acids. CDR3 amino acids: CASSPERVGNQPQHF. The CDR3 DNA is TGTGCCAGCTCACCAGAGAGGGTTGGCAATCAGCCCCAGCATTTT.

The rearrangement uses TRBV5-1 and TRBJ1-1, with 8 positions matching TRBD1. The CDR3 has 14 amino acids. Germline V lookup: CDR1 SGHRS, CDR2 YFSETQ. V was clipped by 4 bases and J by 1 base; unmatched bases: 3. CDR3 coding DNA: TGCGCCAGCAGCCCCGGGACAGGGAACACTGAAGCTTTCTTT. It specifies CASSPGTGNTEAFF.

The chain has TRBV19 and TRBJ2-1, with D tentatively TRBD2 (5 bases). Trimming removed 7 bases at V and 3 bases at J, with 13 bases between. This CDR3 has 14 residues. Germline V gene lookup returns CDR1 LNHDA and CDR2 SQIVND (reference sequence). The CDR3 loop reads CASTFGLNYNEQFF. CDR3 bases: TGTGCCAGTACCTTCGGACTTAACTACAATGAGCAGTTCTTC.

The chain carries TRBV7-8 and TRBJ1-1, with 8 bases that match TRBD1. V trimming: 5 bases; J trimming: 0 bases; junction bases outside the gene matches: 8. The CDR3 is 16 amino acids. Germline V gene data show CDR1 as SGHVS and CDR2 as FQNEAQ. CDR3 sequence: CASSTPDRALNTEAFF. CDR3 bases: TGTGCCAGCAGCACCCCGGACAGGGCCTTGAACACTGAAGCTTTCTTT.

The chain carries TRBV25-1 and TRBJ1-1; D gene ambiguous. V dropped 5 bases and J dropped 1 base, with 2 bases sitting between them. Germline CDR1 and CDR2: MGHDK and SYGVNS. The CDR3 contains 11 residues. The CDR3 here is CASSQNTEAFF. CDR3 nucleotide sequence: TGTGCCAGCAGTCAGAACACTGAAGCTTTCTTT.

V usage is TRBV4-2 and J usage is TRBJ2-5, with 15 positions matching TRBD2. Per the germline V gene, CDR1 is LGHNA and CDR2 is YNFKEQ. This CDR3 is built from 18 residues. J lost 5 bases, V lost 4 bases, and 11 bases had no gene match. CDR3 residues: CASSPGLAGGPDKETQYF. The CDR3 nucleotides are TGTGCCAGCAGCCCCGGACTAGCGGGAGGGCCTGATAAGGAGACCCAGTACTTC.

The CDR3 sequence is CASSDSRGPGNTIYF. The CDR3 coding sequence is TGTGCCAGCAGCGATAGCAGGGGCCCTGGAAACACCATATATTTT. The chain links TRBV28 to TRBJ1-3; D is possibly TRBD1 (6 bases). The CDR3 totals 15 residues. Germline loops: CDR1 MDHEN, CDR2 SYDVKM. Trimming removed 6 bases from V and 2 bases from J, with 14 bases in between.

The gene calls are TRBV5-1 and TRBJ2-5; a weak D match, TRBD1 (6 bases). The CDR3 loop spans 12 amino acids. Germline V lookup: CDR1 SGHRS, CDR2 YFSETQ. Deletions cut 7 bases from V and 1 base from J, with 8 bases between. The CDR3 protein is CASGQTQETQYF. As DNA, the CDR3 is TGCGCCAGCGGACAGACCCAAGAGACCCAGTACTTC.

The rearrangement uses TRBV6-6 and TRBJ1-5; D is possibly TRBD1 (6 bases). The CDR3 sequence is 15 residues long. The ends were cut back, 0 bases at V and 7 bases at J, with 13 bases in the middle. Germline assignment: CDR1 MNHNY and CDR2 SVGAGI (reference sequence). The CDR3 sequence: CASSYSGQGHQPQHF. CDR3 in DNA: TGTGCCAGCAGTTACTCGGGGCAGGGGCACCAGCCCCAGCATTTT.

This clone came up once. The chain carries TRBV28 and TRBJ1-4; a weak D match, TRBD1 (5 bases). Germline V CDR1 and CDR2: MDHEN, SYDVKM. The V gene lost 5 bases and the J gene lost 5 bases, with 12 bases spanning the gap. The CDR3 has 14 residues. The CDR3 here is CASSQDRGNEKLFF. The CDR3 DNA sequence: TGTGCCAGCAGTCAAGACAGAGGCAATGAAAAACTGTTTTTT.

V is TRBV15 and J is TRBJ1-1; 10 bases agree with TRBD1. The germline V gene has CDR1 LNHNV and CDR2 YYDKDF (reference sequence). J lost 6 bases, V lost 5 bases, and 9 bases had no gene match. This CDR3 spans 15 amino acids. The CDR3 is CATSPRQGAGAEAFF. CDR3 nucleotide sequence: TGTGCCACCAGCCCCCGACAGGGGGCGGGGGCTGAAGCTTTCTTT. The full variable domain, completed using reference TRBV15 and TRBJ1-1, is DAMVIQNPRYQVTQFGKPVTLSCSQTLNHNVMYWYQQKSSQAPKLLFHYYDKDFNNEADTPDNFQSRRPNTSFCFLDIRSPGLGDTAMYLCATSPRQGAGAEAFFGQGTRLTVV.

The chain is built from TRBV10-2 and TRBJ1-3; a possible D gene is TRBD1 (5 bases). Germline V gene data show CDR1 as WSHSY and CDR2 as SAAADI. Trimming left V 8 bases short and J 4 bases short, with 24 bases between. The CDR3 totals 17 residues. CDR3 sequence (DNA): TGCGCCAGCCCGCCCCACATAAGGGGAATTAGGGGAAACACCATATATTTT. As protein: CASPPHIRGIRGNTIYF.

The V and J genes are TRBV5-6 and TRBJ2-7, with 14 positions matching TRBD2. Germline V CDR1 and CDR2: SGHDT, YYEEEE. This CDR3 has 18 residues. Trimming took 4 bases from V and 0 from J; bases not matched to a gene: 9. DNA of the CDR3: TGTGCCAGCAGCGGGACTAGCGGGAGTCCCCTCACCTCCTACGAGCAGTACTTC. Protein product: CASSGTSGSPLTSYEQYF.

V and J are TRBV18 and TRBJ2-7, with D perhaps TRBD2 (7 bases). V shed 4 bases and J shed 5 bases, with 15 bases lying between them. From germline, CDR1 is KGHSH and CDR2 LQKENI. This CDR3 has 14 residues. The CDR3 is CASSRSGTIHEQYF. The CDR3 DNA reads TGTGCCAGCTCACGCAGCGGGACAATCCACGAGCAGTACTTC.

The chain combines TRBV9 with TRBJ2-1, with 9 bases identical to TRBD1. The CDR3 is 18 residues long. Germline CDR1 SGDLS, CDR2 YYNGEE. Germline trimming cut 1 base from V and 4 bases from J; bases unmatched to any gene: 12. The CDR3 sequence is CASSVTSRPGQGYNEQFF. DNA for the CDR3: TGTGCCAGCAGCGTAACCTCCAGACCGGGACAGGGATACAATGAGCAGTTCTTC.

This rearrangement joins TRBV29-1 to TRBJ2-1; D is uncertain. Germline values: CDR1 SQVTM, CDR2 ANQGSEA. V was trimmed by 4 bases and J by 5 bases, leaving 12 bases between them. The CDR3 is made up of 13 amino acids. Here the CDR3 reads CSVVAVGDNEQFF. In DNA form, the CDR3 reads TGCAGCGTTGTGGCGGTCGGAGACAATGAGCAGTTCTTC.

V and J are TRBV19 and TRBJ1-5; a weak D match, TRBD1 (5 bases). Trimming shortened V by 7 bases and J by 3 bases, and 19 bases separated the two germline ends. The germline gives CDR1 LNHDA, CDR2 SQIVND (reference sequence). This CDR3 spans 16 amino acids. This chain's CDR3 is CASTVESGRVNQPQHF. As DNA, the CDR3 is TGTGCCAGTACGGTCGAGTCCGGCAGGGTCAATCAGCCCCAGCATTTT.

The gene calls are TRBV28 and TRBJ2-7; 8 bases agree with TRBD1. Germline CDR1 MDHEN, CDR2 SYDVKM. The V segment lost 6 bases and the J segment 1 base; nucleotides outside the gene matches: 8. This CDR3 region has 15 residues. This CDR3 reads CASSSSGQESYEQYF. The CDR3 coding sequence is TGTGCCAGCAGCAGTTCGGGACAGGAGTCCTACGAGCAGTACTTC.